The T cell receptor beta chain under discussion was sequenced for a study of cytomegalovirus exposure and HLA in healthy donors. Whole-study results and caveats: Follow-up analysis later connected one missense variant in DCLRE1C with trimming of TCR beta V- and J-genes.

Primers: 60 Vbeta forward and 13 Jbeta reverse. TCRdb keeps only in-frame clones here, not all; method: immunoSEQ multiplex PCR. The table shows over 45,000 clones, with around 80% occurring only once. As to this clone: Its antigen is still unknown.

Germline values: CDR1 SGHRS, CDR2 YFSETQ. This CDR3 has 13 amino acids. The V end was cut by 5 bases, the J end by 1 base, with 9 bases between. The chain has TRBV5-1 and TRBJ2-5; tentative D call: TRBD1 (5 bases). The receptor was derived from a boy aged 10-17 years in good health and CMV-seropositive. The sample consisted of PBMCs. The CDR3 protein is CASRSGRQETQYF. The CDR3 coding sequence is TGCGCCAGCAGGTCAGGGCGCCAAGAGACCCAGTACTTC.